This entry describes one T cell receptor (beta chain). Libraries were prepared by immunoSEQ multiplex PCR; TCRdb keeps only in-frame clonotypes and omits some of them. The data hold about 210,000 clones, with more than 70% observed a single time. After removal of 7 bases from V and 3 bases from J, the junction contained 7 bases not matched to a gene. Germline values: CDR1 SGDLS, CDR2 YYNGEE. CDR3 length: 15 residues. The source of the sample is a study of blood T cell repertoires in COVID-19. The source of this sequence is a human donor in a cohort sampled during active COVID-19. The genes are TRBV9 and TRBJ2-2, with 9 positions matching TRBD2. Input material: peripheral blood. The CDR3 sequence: CASEGSGGYTGELFF. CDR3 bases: TGTGCCAGCGAGGGTAGCGGGGGTTACACCGGGGAGCTGTTTTTT.